The 8 T cell receptor beta chains in this list originate from one sample, sequenced in a study of long-term antiretroviral therapy in people with HIV. This was the immunoSEQ v3.0 assay at survey level. Libraries were prepared by immunoSEQ multiplex PCR; TCRdb keeps only in-frame clonotypes and omits some of them. In the table there are tens of thousands of clones, roughly 76% of which are singletons. The sequencing used unsorted PBMCs, collected 1.5 years after starting antiretroviral therapy. The origin of the receptors is a man aged 18 to 29 with HIV.

The chain employs TRBV10-2 and TRBJ2-5; no firm D call. Germline CDR1 reads WSHSY; CDR2 reads SAAADI. V shed 2 bases and J shed 5 bases, with 12 bases lying between them. CDR3 length: 14 residues. CDR3 protein: CASSESSSWETQYF. CDR3 nucleotide sequence: TGCGCCAGCAGTGAGAGTAGCTCCTGGGAGACCCAGTACTTC.

This clone has a handful of counts. CDR3 nucleotides: TGTGCCAGCAGCCAATCTGGACGAGCCTACGAGCAGTACTTC. Translated: CASSQSGRAYEQYF. The chain employs TRBV4-2 and TRBJ2-7; the D is unclear. Germline V CDR1 and CDR2: LGHNA, YNFKEQ. V lost 2 bases to trimming and J lost 2 bases, with 10 bases between them. CDR3 length equals 14 residues.

The table lists this clone with a few counts. The J gene is TRBJ2-7, the V gene TRBV5-1; no clear D. The CDR3 spans 11 residues. V lost 4 bases, J lost 4 bases, and 6 bases lay in between. Germline V gene data show CDR1 as SGHRS and CDR2 as YFSETQ. This chain's CDR3 is CASSANYEQYF. CDR3 bases: TGCGCCAGCAGCGCCAATTACGAGCAGTACTTC. Full variable domain (rest looked up from reference TRBV5-1 and TRBJ2-7): KAGVTQTPRYLIKTRGQQVTLSCSPISGHRSVSWYQQTPGQGLQFLFEYFSETQRNKGNFPGRFSGRQFSNSRSEMNVSTLELGDSALYLCASSANYEQYFGPGTRLTVT.

The chain couples TRBV6-5 to TRBJ2-1; 13 nucleotides align to TRBD2. Germline CDR1 and CDR2: MNHEY and SVGAGI. V was pared by 6 bases and J by 8 bases, with 4 bases of the junction left unmatched. The CDR3 has 14 residues. The CDR3 is CASRGLAGWDEQFF. The CDR3 bases are TGTGCCAGCAGGGGACTAGCGGGATGGGATGAGCAGTTCTTC.

CDR3 DNA: TGTGCCATCAGGGAAGGGGGCCGGAGTGCCTATGGCTACACCTTC. Translating it yields CAIREGGRSAYGYTF. V gene TRBV10-3 combines with J gene TRBJ1-2; 7 bases map to TRBD1. This CDR3 has 15 amino acids. Trimming took 6 bases from V and 4 from J; bases not matched to a gene: 11. CDR1 ENHRY and CDR2 SYGVKD come from the germline V gene.

V gene TRBV5-6 combines with J gene TRBJ2-1, with a tentative D call TRBD2 (5 bases). CDR1 and CDR2 (germline): SGHDT, YYEEEE. The CDR3 sequence is 16 residues long. V gave up 4 bases and J gave up 4 bases, with 18 bases separating them. The CDR3 coding sequence is TGTGCCAGCAGCCCCCTCGGGGATCGGACTTACAATGAGCAGTTCTTC. Amino acids: CASSPLGDRTYNEQFF.

The genes are TRBV28 and TRBJ2-7; tentatively, D is TRBD1 (6 bases). The V end lost 4 bases, the J end lost 6 bases, and 16 bases lay between the germline ends. The length of the CDR3 is 14 residues. CDR1 is MDHEN and CDR2 is SYDVKM in the germline V gene. DNA of the CDR3: TGTGCCAGCAGTTCTACTCTAATAGGGGGCGAGCAGTACTTC. Its protein is CASSSTLIGGEQYF.

The chain joins TRBV5-1 to TRBJ2-1, with D perhaps TRBD1 (5 bases). The germline V and J ends were trimmed by 0 bases and 9 bases, with 19 bases remaining between them. Germline V gene lookup returns CDR1 SGHRS and CDR2 YFSETQ. The CDR3 is 16 residues long. CDR3 amino acids: CASSLASRVGPSEQFF. For the CDR3, the DNA is TGCGCCAGCAGCTTGGCAAGCAGGGTTGGTCCCAGTGAGCAGTTCTTC.